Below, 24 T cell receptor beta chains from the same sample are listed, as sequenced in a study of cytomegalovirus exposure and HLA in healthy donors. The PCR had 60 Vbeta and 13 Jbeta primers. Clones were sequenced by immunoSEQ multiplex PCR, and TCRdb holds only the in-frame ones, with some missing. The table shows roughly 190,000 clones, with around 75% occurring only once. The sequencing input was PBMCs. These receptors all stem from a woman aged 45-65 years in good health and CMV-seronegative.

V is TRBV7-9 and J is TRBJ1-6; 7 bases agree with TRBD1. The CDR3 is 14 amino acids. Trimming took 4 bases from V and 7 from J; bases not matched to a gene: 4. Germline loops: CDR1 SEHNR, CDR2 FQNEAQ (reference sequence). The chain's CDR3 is CASSSGQSNSPLHF. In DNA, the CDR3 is TGTGCCAGCAGCTCGGGACAGTCAAATTCACCCCTCCACTTT.

The CDR3 DNA is TGTGCCAGCAGCTTGCGGGGGGCTTTCTACGAGCAGTACTTC. It specifies CASSLRGAFYEQYF. This sequence joins TRBV5-6 and TRBJ2-7, with a weak D call TRBD2 (7 bases). From germline, CDR1 is SGHDT and CDR2 YYEEEE. The CDR3 length is 14 residues. The V end was cut by 1 base, the J end by 3 bases, with 11 bases between.

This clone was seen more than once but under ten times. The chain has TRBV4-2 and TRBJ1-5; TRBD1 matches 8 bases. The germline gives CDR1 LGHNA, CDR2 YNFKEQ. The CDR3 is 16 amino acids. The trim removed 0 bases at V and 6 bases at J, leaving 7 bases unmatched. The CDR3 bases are TGTGCCAGCAGCCAAGAGGAAGGGCAGGGGGCTCAGCCCCAGCATTTT. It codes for CASSQEEGQGAQPQHF.

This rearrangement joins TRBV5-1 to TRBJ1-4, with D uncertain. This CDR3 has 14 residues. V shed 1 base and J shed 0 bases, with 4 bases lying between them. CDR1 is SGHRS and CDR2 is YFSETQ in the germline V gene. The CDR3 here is CASSLQATNEKLFF. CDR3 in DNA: TGCGCCAGCAGCTTGCAGGCAACTAATGAAAAACTGTTTTTT. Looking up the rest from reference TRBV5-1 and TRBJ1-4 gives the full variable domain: KAGVTQTPRYLIKTRGQQVTLSCSPISGHRSVSWYQQTPGQGLQFLFEYFSETQRNKGNFPGRFSGRQFSNSRSEMNVSTLELGDSALYLCASSLQATNEKLFFGSGTQLSVL.

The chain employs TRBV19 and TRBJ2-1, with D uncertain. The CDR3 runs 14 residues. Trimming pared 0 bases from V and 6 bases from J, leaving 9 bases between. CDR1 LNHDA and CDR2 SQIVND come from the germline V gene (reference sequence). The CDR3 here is CASSIDSPANEQFF. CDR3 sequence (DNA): TGTGCCAGTAGTATAGATAGCCCCGCCAATGAGCAGTTCTTC.

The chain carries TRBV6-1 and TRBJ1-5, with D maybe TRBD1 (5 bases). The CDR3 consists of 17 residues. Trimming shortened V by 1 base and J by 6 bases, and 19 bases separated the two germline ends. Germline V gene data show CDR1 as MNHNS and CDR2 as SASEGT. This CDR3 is CASSEEFIGQGSQPQHF. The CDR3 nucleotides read TGTGCCAGCAGTGAAGAATTCATAGGGCAGGGTTCTCAGCCCCAGCATTTT.

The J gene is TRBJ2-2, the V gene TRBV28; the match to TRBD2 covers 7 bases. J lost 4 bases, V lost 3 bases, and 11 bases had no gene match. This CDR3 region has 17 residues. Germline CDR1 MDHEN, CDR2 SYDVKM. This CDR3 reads CASSFQGGGRGTGELFF. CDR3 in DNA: TGTGCCAGCAGTTTTCAGGGAGGCGGGAGAGGCACCGGGGAGCTGTTTTTT.

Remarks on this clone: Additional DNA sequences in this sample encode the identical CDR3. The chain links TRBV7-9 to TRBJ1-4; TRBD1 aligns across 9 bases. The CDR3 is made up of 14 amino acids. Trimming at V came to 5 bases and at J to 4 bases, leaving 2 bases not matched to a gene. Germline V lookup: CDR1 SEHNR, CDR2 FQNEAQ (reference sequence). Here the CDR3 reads CASSPGQGNEKLFF. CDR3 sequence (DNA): TGTGCCAGCAGCCCGGGACAGGGTAATGAAAAACTGTTTTTT. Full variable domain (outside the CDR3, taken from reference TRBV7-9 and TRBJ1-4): DTGVSQNPRHKITKRGQNVTFRCDPISEHNRLYWYRQTLGQGPEFLTYFQNEAQLEKSRLLSDRFSAERPKGSFSTLEIQRTEQGDSAMYLCASSPGQGNEKLFFGSGTQLSVL.

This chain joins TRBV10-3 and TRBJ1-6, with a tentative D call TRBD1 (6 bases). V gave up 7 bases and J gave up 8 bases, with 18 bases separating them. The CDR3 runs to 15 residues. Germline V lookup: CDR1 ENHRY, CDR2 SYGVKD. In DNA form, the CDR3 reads TGTGCCATCAAGGGGGTGGGGGGGCTTGATTCACCCCTCCACTTT. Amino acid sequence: CAIKGVGGLDSPLHF.

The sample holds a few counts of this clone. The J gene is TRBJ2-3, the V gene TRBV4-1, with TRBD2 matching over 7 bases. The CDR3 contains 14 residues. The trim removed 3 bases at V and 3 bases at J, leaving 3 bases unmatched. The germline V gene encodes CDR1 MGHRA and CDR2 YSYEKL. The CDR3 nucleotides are TGCGCCAGCAGCCAGGTACTAGCGACAGATACGCAGTATTTT. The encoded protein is CASSQVLATDTQYF.

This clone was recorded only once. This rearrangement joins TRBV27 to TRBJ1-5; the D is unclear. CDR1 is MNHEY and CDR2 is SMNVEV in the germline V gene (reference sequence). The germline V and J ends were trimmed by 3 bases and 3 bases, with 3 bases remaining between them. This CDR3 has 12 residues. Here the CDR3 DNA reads TGTGCCAGCAGTTTTATCAATCAGCCCCAGCATTTT. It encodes CASSFINQPQHF.

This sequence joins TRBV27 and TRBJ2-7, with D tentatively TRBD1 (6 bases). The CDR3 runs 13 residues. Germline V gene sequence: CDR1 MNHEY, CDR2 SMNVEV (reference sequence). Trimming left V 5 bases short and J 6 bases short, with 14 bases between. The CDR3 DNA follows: TGTGCCAGCAGTCTACACCCGACAGGCGAGCAGTACTTC. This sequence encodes CASSLHPTGEQYF.

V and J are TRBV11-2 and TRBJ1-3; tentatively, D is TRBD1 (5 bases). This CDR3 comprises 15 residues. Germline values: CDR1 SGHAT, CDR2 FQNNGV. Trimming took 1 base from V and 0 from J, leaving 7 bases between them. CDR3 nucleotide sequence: TGTGCCAGCAGCTTAGCGGGGGGCTCTGGAAACACCATATATTTT. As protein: CASSLAGGSGNTIYF.

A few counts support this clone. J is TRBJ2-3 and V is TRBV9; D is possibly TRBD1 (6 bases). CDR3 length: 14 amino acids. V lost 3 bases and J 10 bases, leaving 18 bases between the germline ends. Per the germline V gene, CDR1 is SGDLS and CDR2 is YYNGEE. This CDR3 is CASSAAQGSHSQYF. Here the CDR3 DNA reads TGTGCCAGCAGCGCCGCTCAGGGGTCCCACTCGCAGTATTTT.

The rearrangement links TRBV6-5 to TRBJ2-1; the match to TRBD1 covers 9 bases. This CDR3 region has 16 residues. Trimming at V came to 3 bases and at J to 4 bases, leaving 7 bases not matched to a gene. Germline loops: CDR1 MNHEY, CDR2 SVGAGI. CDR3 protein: CASSYSPGQGYNEQFF. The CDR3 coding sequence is TGTGCCAGCAGTTATTCCCCGGGACAGGGATACAATGAGCAGTTCTTC.

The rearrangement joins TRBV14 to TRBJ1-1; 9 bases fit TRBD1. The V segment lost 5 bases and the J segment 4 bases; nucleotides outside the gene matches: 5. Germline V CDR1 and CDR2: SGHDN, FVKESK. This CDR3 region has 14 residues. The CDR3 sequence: CASSIKTGGTEAFF. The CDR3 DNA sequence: TGTGCCAGCAGCATAAAGACAGGGGGCACTGAAGCTTTCTTT.

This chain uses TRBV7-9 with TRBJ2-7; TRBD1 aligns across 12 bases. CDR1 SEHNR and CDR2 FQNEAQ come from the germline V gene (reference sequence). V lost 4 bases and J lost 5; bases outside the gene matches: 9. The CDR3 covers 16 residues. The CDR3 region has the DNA TGTGCCAGCAGCTCCGTCTCCGGGACAGGGGGCCACGAGCAGTACTTC. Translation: CASSSVSGTGGHEQYF.

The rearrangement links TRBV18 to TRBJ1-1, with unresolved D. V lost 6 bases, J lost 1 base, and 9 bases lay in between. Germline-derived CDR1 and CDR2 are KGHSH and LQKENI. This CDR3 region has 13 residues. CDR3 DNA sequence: TGTGCCAGCTCCCCCCGGTCGAACACTGAAGCTTTCTTT. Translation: CASSPRSNTEAFF.

CDR3 bases: TGTGCCAGCAGCCCTACGGACAGGGGCTTGGAAGGCTACACCTTC. Protein sequence: CASSPTDRGLEGYTF. This chain joins TRBV28 and TRBJ1-2; TRBD1 matches at 9 bases. This CDR3 is built from 15 residues. CDR1 is MDHEN and CDR2 is SYDVKM in the germline V gene. The V gene end was trimmed by 6 bases and the J gene end by 8 bases; junction bases not matched to a gene: 13.

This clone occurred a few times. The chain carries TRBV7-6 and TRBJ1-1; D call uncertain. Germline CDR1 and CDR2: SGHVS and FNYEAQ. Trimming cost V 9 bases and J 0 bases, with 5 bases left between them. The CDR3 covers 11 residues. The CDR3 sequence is CASVMNTEAFF. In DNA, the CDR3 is TGTGCCAGTGTCATGAACACTGAAGCTTTCTTT.

CDR3 sequence: CASSSIDRLIPYFTF. The CDR3 nucleotides are TGTGCCAGCAGTTCGATCGACAGGCTTATACCCTATTTCACCTTC. The chain employs TRBV27 and TRBJ1-2; a possible D gene is TRBD1 (6 bases). CDR1 and CDR2 from the germline V gene are MNHEY and SMNVEV (reference sequence). The ends were cut back, 4 bases at V and 13 bases at J, with 25 bases in the middle. There are 15 residues in the CDR3.

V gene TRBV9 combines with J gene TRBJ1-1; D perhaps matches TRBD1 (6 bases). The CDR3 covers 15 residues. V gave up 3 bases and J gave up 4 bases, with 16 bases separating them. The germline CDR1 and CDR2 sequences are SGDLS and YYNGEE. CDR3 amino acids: CASSGGGRGGTEAFF. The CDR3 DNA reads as TGTGCCAGCAGCGGGGGGGGGCGGGGAGGCACTGAAGCTTTCTTT.

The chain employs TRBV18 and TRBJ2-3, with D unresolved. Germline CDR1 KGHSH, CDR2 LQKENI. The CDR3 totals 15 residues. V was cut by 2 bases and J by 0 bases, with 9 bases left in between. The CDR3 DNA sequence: TGTGCCAGCTCACCAGGGCAACCTAGCACAGATACGCAGTATTTT. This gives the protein CASSPGQPSTDTQYF.

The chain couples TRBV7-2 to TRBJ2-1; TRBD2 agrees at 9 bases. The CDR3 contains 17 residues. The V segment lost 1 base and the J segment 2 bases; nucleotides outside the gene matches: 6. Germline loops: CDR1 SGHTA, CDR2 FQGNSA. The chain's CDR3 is CASSLGWRGGAYNEQFF. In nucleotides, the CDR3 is TGTGCCAGCAGCTTAGGGTGGCGCGGGGGGGCCTACAATGAGCAGTTCTTC.